This T cell receptor beta chain was sequenced for a study of OX40 agonist ivuxolimab in advanced cancers. Points from the study as a whole: Researchers report that CD8+ T cells had, on average, more expanded clones than CD4+.

Sequencing used immunoSEQ multiplex PCR; TCRdb keeps in-frame clones, though not all of them. The table shows approximately 60,000 clones, with about 92% occurring only once. Concerning this clone itself: As yet, its antigen is unknown.

No patient had autoimmune disease or received systemic immunosuppression. The germline V gene has CDR1 MGHRA and CDR2 YSYEKL. The CDR3 has 13 amino acids. V gave up 0 bases and J gave up 11 bases, with 11 bases separating them. The TCR originated in an adult with an advanced solid tumor such as melanoma, head and neck, liver or kidney cancer. Sequenced material: CD4+ or CD8+ T cells sorted from blood, taken in a trial of the OX40 agonist ivuxolimab. The rearrangement joins TRBV4-1 to TRBJ1-3; D might be TRBD1 (5 bases). CDR3 DNA: TGCGCCAGCAGCCAAGAGGCAGGGACCCCCATATATTTT. This sequence encodes CASSQEAGTPIYF.